This T cell receptor (beta chain) was captured by sequencing in a study of cytomegalovirus exposure and HLA in healthy donors. The ends lost 3 bases at V and 2 bases at J; junction bases unmatched: 5. The CDR3 has 15 residues. CDR1 is SGHRS, CDR2 YFSETQ, per germline. This PCR relied on a set of 60 Vbeta primers and 13 Jbeta primers. The repertoire was sequenced with immunoSEQ multiplex PCR; TCRdb's copy has only in-frame clones and lacks some. Among roughly 180,000 clones listed, 60% to 80% were seen once. This receptor was obtained from a man between 45 and 60 years old in good health and CMV-seropositive. Specimen: PBMCs. The chain joins TRBV5-1 to TRBJ1-2, with 9 bases aligning to TRBD1. The CDR3 region is CASSSPGQGNYGYTF. The CDR3 region has the DNA TGCGCCAGCAGCTCTCCGGGACAGGGAAACTATGGCTACACCTTC.